This section outlines one T cell receptor (beta chain) sequence together with its context. Generated by immunoSEQ multiplex PCR, the TCRdb table keeps only in-frame clones and is missing some. Found here are some 19,000 clones, around nine tenths of them singletons; the top ten hold about 5%. V lost 0 bases and J 6 bases, leaving 6 bases between the germline ends. The germline V gene has CDR1 MGHRA and CDR2 YSYEKL. This CDR3 has 12 amino acids. These data originate in a study of T cell changes during pregnancy in multiple sclerosis. The chain uses TRBV4-1 and TRBJ2-7; D remains unclear. The starting material was CD8+ T cells from peripheral blood mononuclear cells, obtained after pregnancy. The sequence derives from a female donor in good health, enrolled as a control in a pregnancy study. In DNA form, the CDR3 reads TGCGCCAGCAGCCAAGATAGAAGCGAGCAGTACTTC. Translation: CASSQDRSEQYF.